This TCR beta chain emerged from a study of cytomegalovirus exposure and HLA in healthy donors. Across the whole study: There were 117 million unique TCR beta sequences, drawn from approximately 180 million T cells, in an earlier analysis. HLA-typed donors contributed 80 million or so unique TCRs, which were held in an early data release. Points from the study as a whole: Across donors, sequencing depth was assumed by presence/absence analyses to be roughly uniform.

This clone showed up just a few times. What it recognizes is unknown. Germline values: CDR1 SGHTA, CDR2 FQGNSA. The CDR3 runs 14 residues. The V gene end was trimmed by 5 bases and the J gene end by 2 bases; junction bases not matched to a gene: 5. The PCR employed 60 Vbeta primers together with 13 Jbeta primers. Some clones are missing from TCRdb's copy, which holds only in-frame ones; the method was immunoSEQ multiplex PCR. The top ten clones hold 1.8% of a sample with about 150,000 clones, around 10% of them seen once. The J gene is TRBJ1-1, the V gene TRBV7-2, with TRBD1 identical over 7 bases. The sequencing input was PBMCs. The clonotype comes from a male donor in good health and CMV-seronegative. The DNA of the CDR3 is TGTGCCAGCAGCCCATGGACAGGTAACACTGAAGCTTTCTTT. Translating gives CASSPWTGNTEAFF.